These T cell receptor beta chains were read from a single sample in a study of CD8 T cells in ankylosing spondylitis. One entry per CDR3 protein, called by TCRdb with MiXCR from the 5' RACE reads. Here the sample spans under 450,000 distinct CDR3 sequences, 20% being singletons. The sequenced material came from blood, either unsorted or a sorted T cell fraction (not recorded which). These receptors all stem from a male donor with ankylosing spondylitis or in good health (not recorded which). CDR3s include the opening cysteine and the closing phenylalanine or tryptophan. D genes are given only for firm matches. Size values are once, few and many counts, or a class for expanded clones, and some rows have none.

CDR3: CASSVSGNEQFF; DNA: TGTGCCAGCAGCGTCTCAGGGAATGAGCAGTTCTTC; D: NA; V: TRBV13; J: TRBJ2-1; size: NA
CDR3: CSARDRGYTEAFF; DNA: TGCAGTGCGAGAGACAGGGGCTACACTGAAGCTTTCTTT; D: TRBD1; V: TRBV20-1; J: TRBJ1-1; size: NA
CDR3: CASSQDYPLSGGPRDTQYF; DNA: TGCGCCAGCAGCCAAGATTACCCCCTTTCGGGGGGGCCTAGAGATACGCAGTATTTT; D: TRBD2; V: TRBV4-1; J: TRBJ2-3; size: few
CDR3: CSARDLPRSTYQETQYF; DNA: TGCAGTGCTAGAGATCTGCCTAGGAGCACGTACCAAGAGACCCAGTACTTC; D: NA; V: TRBV20-1; J: TRBJ2-5; size: few
CDR3: CASSLVGSSRGNEQFF; DNA: TGTGCCAGCAGCTTGGTCGGCTCTTCACGGGGGAATGAGCAGTTCTTC; D: NA; V: TRBV5-5; J: TRBJ2-1; size: few
CDR3: CASTLTPTGNEQYF; DNA: TGTGCCAGCACCCTGACCCCTACAGGGAACGAGCAGTACTTC; D: NA; V: TRBV6-1; J: TRBJ2-7; size: NA
CDR3: CASIAAENEQFF; DNA: TGTGCCAGCATAGCAGCCGAGAATGAGCAGTTCTTC; D: NA; V: TRBV27; J: TRBJ2-1; size: few
CDR3: CASSVETTWSTDTQYF; DNA: TGTGCCAGCAGCGTAGAAACGACTTGGAGCACAGATACGCAGTATTTT; D: NA; V: TRBV9; J: TRBJ2-3; size: few
CDR3: CASSAGGYTDTQYF; DNA: TGCGCCAGCTCAGCGGGGGGTTACACAGATACGCAGTATTTT; D: TRBD2; V: TRBV4-1; J: TRBJ2-3; size: NA
CDR3: CASSRGLADTGELFF; DNA: TGTGCCAGCAGTCGGGGACTAGCTGACACCGGGGAGCTGTTTTTT; D: TRBD2; V: TRBV12-3/TRBV12-4; J: TRBJ2-2; size: few
CDR3: CASSLDLGQTYEQYF; DNA: TGCGCCAGCAGCTTGGATCTGGGGCAGACCTACGAGCAGTACTTC; D: NA; V: TRBV5-1; J: TRBJ2-7; size: few
CDR3: CASSLRGQAQETQYF; DNA: TGTGCCAGCAGTTTAAGGGGACAGGCCCAAGAGACCCAGTACTTC; D: TRBD1; V: TRBV12-3/TRBV12-4; J: TRBJ2-5; size: NA
CDR3: CASSLTGANTEAFF; DNA: TGCGCCAGCAGCTTGACGGGGGCGAACACTGAAGCTTTCTTT; D: NA; V: TRBV5-1; J: TRBJ1-1; size: few
CDR3: CASIPQNREIGETQYF; DNA: TGTGCCAGCATCCCACAAAACAGGGAGATCGGAGAGACCCAGTACTTC; D: NA; V: TRBV11-2; J: TRBJ2-5; size: few
CDR3: CASSLYPGTGEETQYF; DNA: TGTGCCAGCAGTTTATACCCAGGGACAGGGGAAGAGACCCAGTACTTC; D: TRBD1; V: TRBV27; J: TRBJ2-5; size: NA
CDR3: CASSLWQDASYEQYF; DNA: TGTGCCAGCAGTTTATGGCAGGATGCTTCCTACGAGCAGTACTTC; D: NA; V: TRBV28; J: TRBJ2-7; size: NA
CDR3: CAWSGGGPYHLPFSGANVLTF; DNA: TGTGCCTGGAGTGGCGGGGGGCCTTACCACCTCCCCTTCTCTGGGGCCAACGTCCTGACTTTC; D: TRBD2; V: TRBV30; J: TRBJ2-6; size: NA
CDR3: CASSDYRGWFF; DNA: TGCGCCAGCAGTGATTACAGGGGATGGTTCTTC; D: TRBD1; V: TRBV10-2; J: TRBJ2-1; size: NA
CDR3: CASSDRGYETPTYEQYF; DNA: TGTGCCAGCAGTGATAGGGGGTATGAGACACCTACCTACGAGCAGTACTTC; D: NA; V: TRBV6-1; J: TRBJ2-7; size: NA
CDR3: CASSSIPEAFF; DNA: TGTGCCAGCAGCTCAATCCCGGAAGCTTTCTTT; D: NA; V: TRBV7-9; J: TRBJ1-1; size: few
CDR3: CASSWEGVVAEAFF; DNA: TGTGCCAGCAGCTGGGAGGGGGTGGTCGCTGAAGCTTTCTTT; D: NA; V: TRBV12-3/TRBV12-4; J: TRBJ1-1; size: NA
CDR3: CASSFLEGSFYEQYF; DNA: TGTGCCAGCAGTTTCCTTGAGGGTTCTTTCTACGAGCAGTACTTC; D: NA; V: TRBV12-3/TRBV12-4; J: TRBJ2-7; size: NA